Sequencing of this T cell receptor beta chain was carried out in a study of neurological immune-mediated disorders. Findings and limits, study-wide: The absence of shared CDR3 amino acid sequences among expanded clones across subjects suggests private repertoires in all groups. The greatest TCR clonal expansion occurred in HTLV-1-associated myelopathy and the least in multiple sclerosis, which fell below healthy controls.

The cDNA was generated by 5'RACE with 10-nucleotide random UMIs. TCRdb fed the 5' RACE reads into MiXCR, producing one record per CDR3 protein. The sample holds more than 55,000 distinct CDR3 sequences, less than 25% seen once. The time point denotes: technical triplicate 2. The unsorted libraries were produced from 2 million PBMCs held at -80 C. This clonotype was seen at least ten times. Its target is not known. V lost 4 bases and J 1 base, leaving 14 bases between the germline ends. The germline CDR1 and CDR2 sequences are SGHRS and YFSETQ. The CDR3 is made up of 15 amino acids. The source material was PBMCs. The receptor was isolated from a man in his 60s with HTLV-1-associated myelopathy (HAM/TSP). The chain employs TRBV5-1 and TRBJ1-1; D remains unclear. The CDR3 DNA sequence: TGCGCCAGCAGCCCCGACAATACCGGGAACACTGAAGCTTTCTTT. It codes for CASSPDNTGNTEAFF.